This T cell receptor beta chain comes out of a study of T cells expressing NK-cell markers. TCRdb reprocessed the 5' RACE reads; each CDR3 protein has one entry and no DNA is given. Recorded here are hundreds of thousands of distinct CDR3 sequences; the top ten clones represent roughly 5.2%. Germline lookup yields CDR1 LGHDT and CDR2 YNNKEL (reference sequence). There are 15 residues in the CDR3. This TCR was recovered from a man aged 18 to 70 in good health. The chain carries TRBV3-1 and TRBJ2-7; lacking DNA, the TRBD1 call made by TCRdb goes unchecked. Source material: blood T cells: a sorted CD56 or NKG2C T cell subset, CD4+ or CD8+ T cells, or bulk PBMC T cells (not recorded which). This CDR3 is CASSPSVAQTYEQYF.